Listed here are 2 T cell receptor beta chains from one sample, sequenced in a study of CD8 T cells in ankylosing spondylitis. TCRdb redid the calling of the 5' RACE reads with MiXCR, one entry per CDR3 protein. There are fewer than 450,000 distinct CDR3 sequences in the sample; about a sixth occur only once, and over 0.9% lies in the top ten. Study conclusions and caveats: A TCR beta motif of about 8 highly homologous variants seemed to mark ankylosing spondylitis blood.

For these receptors, no antigen is known. Source material: blood, either unsorted or a sorted T cell fraction (not recorded which). The source of these receptors is a male donor with ankylosing spondylitis.

This clonotype has at least ten counts. V usage is TRBV27 and J usage is TRBJ2-3; D may be TRBD1 (6 bases). Trimming left V 6 bases short and J 3 bases short, with 10 bases between. The germline CDR1 and CDR2 sequences are MNHEY and SMNVEV (reference sequence). The CDR3 is 13 amino acids. CDR3 DNA: TGTGCCAGCAGCAGACAGGAGACAGATACGCAGTATTTT. Translation: CASSRQETDTQYF.

This sequence joins TRBV27 and TRBJ2-7, with 8 bases lining up with TRBD1. The CDR3 is made up of 15 amino acids. V shed 6 bases and J 4 bases; nucleotides not matched to a gene: 11. CDR1 and CDR2 from the germline V gene are MNHEY and SMNVEV (reference sequence). The CDR3: CASRASGQGLYEQYF. The CDR3 nucleotides are TGTGCCAGCAGAGCGTCTGGACAGGGCTTGTACGAGCAGTACTTC.